This T cell receptor beta chain comes out of a study of blood T cell repertoires in COVID-19. Libraries were prepared by immunoSEQ multiplex PCR; TCRdb keeps only in-frame clonotypes and omits some of them. The sample includes under 200,000 clones, around nine tenths of them seen just once. The clonotype originates from a young man with active or convalescent COVID-19. The material sequenced was peripheral blood.

CDR3 nucleotide sequence: TGTGCCAGCAGCTTGGAAGGGGCTCACTCCTATAATTCACCCCTCCACTTT. Translation gives CASSLEGAHSYNSPLHF. The rearrangement joins TRBV5-5 to TRBJ1-6; perhaps TRBD1 as D (5 bases). V dropped 0 bases and J dropped 0 bases, with 10 bases sitting between them. The CDR3 covers 17 residues. The germline CDR1 and CDR2 sequences are SGHKS and YYEKEE (reference sequence).